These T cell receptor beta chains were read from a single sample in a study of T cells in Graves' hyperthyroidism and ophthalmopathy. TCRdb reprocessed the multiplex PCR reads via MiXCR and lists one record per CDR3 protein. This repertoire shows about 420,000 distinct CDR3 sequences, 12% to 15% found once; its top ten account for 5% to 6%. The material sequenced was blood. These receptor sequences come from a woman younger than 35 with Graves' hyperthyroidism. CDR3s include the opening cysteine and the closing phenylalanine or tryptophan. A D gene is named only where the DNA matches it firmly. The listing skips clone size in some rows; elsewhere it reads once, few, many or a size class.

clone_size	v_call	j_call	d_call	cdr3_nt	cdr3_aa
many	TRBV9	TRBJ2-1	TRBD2	TGTGCCAGCAGCGTACTAGGGACTAGCGGGATGAGTGAGCAGTTCTTC	CASSVLGTSGMSEQFF
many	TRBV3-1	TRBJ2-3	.	TGTGCCAGCAGCCAAGGCCTGGAACCCACAGATACGCAGTATTTT	CASSQGLEPTDTQYF
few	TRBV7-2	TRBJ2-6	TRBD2	TGTGCCAGCAGCCCCCGGACTAGCGGGAGGTCTCGCTGGGCCAACGTCCTGACTTTC	CASSPRTSGRSRWANVLTF
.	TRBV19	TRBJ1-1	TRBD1	TGTGCCAGTAGAAACAGGGGGATGAACACTGAAGCTTTCTTT	CASRNRGMNTEAFF
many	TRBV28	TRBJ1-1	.	TGTGCCAGCAGTTTGGAAGGCGTAGCTTTCTTT	CASSLEGVAFF
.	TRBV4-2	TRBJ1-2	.	TGTGCCAGCAGCCAAGACAGGCCCGGCGGCTACACCTTC	CASSQDRPGGYTF
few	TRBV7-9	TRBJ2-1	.	TGTGCCAGCAGCCCACGAATGGGGTTTTACAATGAGCAGTTCTTC	CASSPRMGFYNEQFF
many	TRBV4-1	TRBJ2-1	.	TGCGCCAGCAGCCACGGGTTCAGCTCCTACAATGAGCAGTTCTTC	CASSHGFSSYNEQFF
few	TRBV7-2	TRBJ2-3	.	TGTGCCAGCAGCTTAGTTGGGGGATTCACAGATACGCAGTATTTT	CASSLVGGFTDTQYF
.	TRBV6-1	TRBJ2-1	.	TGTGCCAGCAGTGAACAGGAACTAAGCTCCTACAATGAGCAGTTCTTC	CASSEQELSSYNEQFF
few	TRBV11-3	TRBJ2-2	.	TGTGCCAGCGCCCAAGGGAGTCTCGGGGAGCTGTTTTTT	CASAQGSLGELFF
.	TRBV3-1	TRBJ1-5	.	TGTGCCCGCAGCCAAGGAGAGGGGCTCCAGCATTTT	CARSQGEGLQHF
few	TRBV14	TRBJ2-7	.	TGTGCCAGCAGCCTCGACTCCCTCCGGGGCTACGAGCAGTACTTC	CASSLDSLRGYEQYF
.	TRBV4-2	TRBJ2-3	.	TGTGCCAGCAGCCGAGAAGGCGATACCCGCGGCACAGATACGCAGTATTTT	CASSREGDTRGTDTQYF
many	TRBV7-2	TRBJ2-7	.	TGTGCCAGCAGCTCGAAGAAAGTTGGGGAGCAGTACTTC	CASSSKKVGEQYF
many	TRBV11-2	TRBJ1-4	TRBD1	TGTGCCAGCAGCGAACAGGGGGGAGCTGAAAAACTGTTTTTT	CASSEQGGAEKLFF
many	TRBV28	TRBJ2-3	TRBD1	TGTGCCAGCAGAATCGGGACAGGCACAGATACGCAGTATTTT	CASRIGTGTDTQYF
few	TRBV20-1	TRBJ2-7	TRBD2	TGCAGTGCTGAAACTAGCGGTAGGGTGGAGCAGTACTTC	CSAETSGRVEQYF
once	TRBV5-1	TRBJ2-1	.	TGCGCCAGCAGCTTTCGGACGGGCCTCTCCTACAATGAGCAGTTCTTC	CASSFRTGLSYNEQFF
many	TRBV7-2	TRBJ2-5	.	TGTGCCAGCAGCTTAGAGGTAGTACAAGAGACCCAGTACTTC	CASSLEVVQETQYF
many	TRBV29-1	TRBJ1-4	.	TGCAGCGTGCTTCCGGGATGGGGCGGTGCTGAAAAACTGTTTTTT	CSVLPGWGGAEKLFF
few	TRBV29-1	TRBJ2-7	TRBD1	TGCAGCGTTGGACAGGGCACCTACGAGCAGTACTTC	CSVGQGTYEQYF
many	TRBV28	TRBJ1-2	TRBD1	TGTGCCAGCAGTTTAAGCGGGACAGGGGTGGGTTATGGCTACACCTTC	CASSLSGTGVGYGYTF
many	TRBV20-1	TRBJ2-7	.	TGCAGTGCTAGAGATGACACGTCCTACGAGCAGTACTTC	CSARDDTSYEQYF
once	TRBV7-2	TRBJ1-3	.	TGCGCCAGCAGCCAAGCTTACCGTACCGAATACCACTCTGGAAACACCATATATTTT	CASSQAYRTEYHSGNTIYF
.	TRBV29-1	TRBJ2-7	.	TGCAGCGTCAGATGGCTCGGACAGCCCTACGAGCAGTACTTC	CSVRWLGQPYEQYF
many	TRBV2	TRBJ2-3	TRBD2	TGTGCCAGCAGTGGCCCTAGCGGGAGAGACACAGATACGCAGTATTTT	CASSGPSGRDTDTQYF